Listed below are T cell receptor beta chains from one sample, sequenced in a study of human T cells and chemical hapten exposure. A single record per CDR3 protein comes from TCRdb applying MiXCR to the RACE reads. The sample holds a few hundred thousand distinct CDR3 sequences, over 5% seen once. The material was whole blood, obtained in connection with sensitization to the hapten diphenylcyclopropenone (DPC). Every receptor here comes from a woman between 18 and 29 years old with alopecia areata. Some clones in this sample may be carry-over from other donors' samples. The CDR3 runs from the conserved cysteine through the conserved F or W. The D gene is left open where the match is weak. Clone size is shown for a subset of rows, as once, few, many or a class of expanded clone.

TRBV2	TRBJ1-4	.	many	CASSESGDATNEKLFF	TGTGCCAGCAGTGAATCTGGGGACGCAACTAATGAAAAACTGTTTTTT
TRBV20-1	TRBJ1-5	.	few	CSARVVGGGNQPQHF	TGCAGTGCTAGAGTCGTAGGGGGAGGCAATCAGCCCCAGCATTTT
TRBV6-1	TRBJ1-5	.	few	CASSWAGINQPQHF	TGTGCCAGCAGTTGGGCGGGGATCAATCAGCCCCAGCATTTT
TRBV3-1	TRBJ2-4	TRBD2	few	CASSQGTSGNSIQYF	TGTGCCAGCAGCCAAGGGACTAGCGGGAATAGCATTCAGTACTTC
TRBV3-1	TRBJ2-4	TRBD2	many	CASSPLASGGVNIQYF	TGTGCCAGCAGCCCTCTGGCTAGCGGGGGTGTAAACATTCAGTACTTC
TRBV7-2	TRBJ1-3	.	few	CASSPRASTGNTIYF	TGTGCCAGCAGCCCACGGGCCTCTACTGGAAACACCATATATTTT
TRBV7-2	TRBJ2-5	.	many	CASSFTGGGKETQYF	TGTGCCAGCAGCTTCACCGGGGGAGGAAAAGAGACCCAGTACTTC
TRBV20-1	TRBJ1-5	.	.	CSASYPGQPQHF	TGCAGTGCTAGCTATCCGGGTCAGCCCCAGCATTTT
TRBV20-1	TRBJ2-1	TRBD2	.	CSAPSGGPEQFF	TGCAGTGCTCCTAGCGGGGGCCCTGAGCAGTTCTTC
TRBV18	TRBJ1-1	.	many	CASSRGGSEAFF	TGTGCCAGCTCACGAGGGGGTTCTGAAGCTTTCTTT
TRBV4-1	TRBJ1-1	.	.	CASRGTQGMGEAFF	TGCGCCAGCAGAGGGACCCAGGGGATGGGTGAAGCTTTCTTT
TRBV11-2	TRBJ1-4	.	many	CASSAGGPNEKLFF	TGTGCCAGCAGCGCGGGGGGGCCTAATGAAAAACTGTTTTTT
TRBV3-1	TRBJ2-7	.	few	CASSQRTRSVYEQYF	TGTGCCAGCAGCCAAAGGACCCGCTCCGTCTACGAGCAGTACTTC
TRBV7-2	TRBJ2-3	.	.	CASRKILGGDTQYF	TGTGCCAGCAGGAAAATCCTAGGGGGAGATACGCAGTATTTT
TRBV4-3	TRBJ2-3	TRBD2	few	CASSQVVSGGQDTQYF	TGCGCCAGCAGCCAAGTTGTTAGCGGGGGCCAAGATACGCAGTATTTT
TRBV28	TRBJ1-5	.	many	CASSPTNSVQPQHF	TGTGCCAGCAGTCCCACGAACAGTGTGCAGCCCCAGCATTTT
TRBV27	TRBJ2-5	TRBD2	.	CASSFLAGGPETQYF	TGTGCCAGCAGTTTTCTAGCGGGGGGGCCGGAGACCCAGTACTTC
TRBV7-9	TRBJ1-5	TRBD1	few	CASSLGLTGGNQPQHF	TGTGCCAGCAGCTTAGGATTAACAGGGGGGAATCAGCCCCAGCATTTT
TRBV27	TRBJ2-7	.	few	CASSFRTAPYEQYF	TGTGCCAGCAGCTTCAGGACTGCTCCCTACGAGCAGTACTTC
TRBV4-2	TRBJ2-3	TRBD1	many	CASSQETDRVTDTQYF	TGTGCCAGCAGCCAAGAAACGGACAGGGTCACAGATACGCAGTATTTT
TRBV7-8	TRBJ1-5	.	few	CASSPRRAFSNQPQHF	TGTGCCAGCAGCCCCCGACGGGCCTTCAGCAATCAGCCCCAGCATTTT
TRBV15	TRBJ1-5	TRBD1	many	CATSRVGTEMYSNQPQHF	TGTGCCACCAGCAGAGTAGGGACAGAAATGTATAGCAATCAGCCCCAGCATTTT
TRBV4-1	TRBJ1-3	TRBD1	.	CASSPGTVLGNTIYF	TGCGCCAGCAGCCCCGGGACAGTACTTGGAAACACCATATATTTT
TRBV5-1	TRBJ2-1	TRBD2	many	CASRLAGGTTYNEQFF	TGCGCCAGCAGGTTGGCGGGGGGTACTACCTACAATGAGCAGTTCTTC
TRBV28	TRBJ2-2	.	many	CASSSSGTGTGELFF	TGTGCCAGCAGTTCATCCGGGACGGGCACCGGGGAGCTGTTTTTT
TRBV12-3/TRBV12-4	TRBJ2-7	.	few	CASSLVQGGASGQYF	TGTGCCAGCAGTTTAGTACAGGGGGGCGCTAGCGGGCAGTACTTC
TRBV6-2/TRBV6-3	TRBJ1-1	TRBD1	many	CASGQGAEAFF	TGTGCCAGTGGACAGGGGGCTGAAGCTTTCTTT
TRBV6-1	TRBJ2-5	.	few	CASRGRQQETQYF	TGTGCCAGCAGGGGACGGCAGCAAGAGACCCAGTACTTC
TRBV2	TRBJ2-4	.	few	CASSRSRAGGENIQYF	TGTGCCAGCAGCCGATCCAGGGCCGGAGGGGAAAACATTCAGTACTTC
TRBV4-3	TRBJ2-6	.	many	CASSFRVFWGEFSGANVLTF	TGCGCCAGCAGCTTCCGTGTGTTTTGGGGGGAGTTCTCTGGGGCCAACGTCCTGACTTTC